Each of the 14 T cell receptor beta chains below was sequenced from the same sample in a study of breast tumors, draining lymph nodes, adjacent tissues. Breast cancer patients provided tissue from their axillary draining lymph nodes. TCRdb passed the multiplex PCR reads through MiXCR, listing each CDR3 protein once. Of about 200,000 distinct CDR3 sequences listed, about 32% are singletons. Input material: axillary lymph node tissue. Receptors originate from a female donor with breast cancer. Some clones in this sample may be carry-over from other donors' samples.

V gene TRBV24-1 combines with J gene TRBJ1-1; a weak D match, TRBD1 (6 bases). The germline gives CDR1 KGHDR, CDR2 SFDVKD. This CDR3 has 13 residues. The DNA of the CDR3 is TGTGCGGTCCGGGGGGGCTTTAACACTGAAGCTTTCTTT. Protein: CAVRGGFNTEAFF.

This clonotype was detected a few times. The chain links TRBV29-1 to TRBJ1-1; 8 bases are shared with TRBD1. CDR1 is SQVTM and CDR2 is ANQGSEA in the germline V gene. The CDR3 consists of 11 residues. Trimming removed 6 bases from V and 11 bases from J; junction bases left unmatched: 8. The CDR3 coding sequence is TGCAGCGTATGGCAGGGGGCAGGGGCTTTCTTT. This sequence encodes CSVWQGAGAFF.

A single count supports this clonotype. The chain employs TRBV11-2 and TRBJ2-1, with TRBD1 identical over 9 bases. The CDR3 is 14 amino acids. Trimming at V came to 5 bases and at J to 6 bases, leaving 5 bases not matched to a gene. Germline V lookup: CDR1 SGHAT, CDR2 FQNNGV. CDR3 nucleotide sequence: TGTGCCAGCAGCCCCTGGACAGGGGCCAATGAGCAGTTCTTC. Residues: CASSPWTGANEQFF.

This clonotype was recorded many times. The rearrangement joins TRBV10-3 to TRBJ2-5; D remains unclear. From germline, CDR1 is ENHRY and CDR2 SYGVKD. This CDR3 region has 14 residues. Trimming pared 0 bases from V and 5 bases from J, leaving 10 bases between. CDR3 in amino acids: CAISESILVETQYF. As DNA, the CDR3 is TGTGCCATCAGTGAGTCGATTCTGGTGGAGACCCAGTACTTC.

This clonotype was counted a few times. The rearrangement uses TRBV11-2 and TRBJ1-1, with D possibly TRBD1 on 5 matching bases. CDR1 is SGHAT and CDR2 is FQNNGV in the germline V gene. The CDR3 covers 12 residues. The germline V and J ends were trimmed by 4 bases and 5 bases, with 8 bases remaining between them. CDR3 coding DNA: TGTGCCAGCAGCTCTCAGGGTACTGAAGCTTTCTTT. Amino acids: CASSSQGTEAFF. The whole variable domain, filled in from reference TRBV11-2 and TRBJ1-1, reads EAGVAQSPRYKIIEKRQSVAFWCNPISGHATLYWYQQILGQGPKLLIQFQNNGVVDDSQLPKDRFSAERLKGVDSTLKIQPAKLEDSAVYLCASSSQGTEAFFGQGTRLTVV.

This clonotype was seen at least ten times. The rearrangement joins TRBV19 to TRBJ2-6; D unresolved. Trimming shortened V by 7 bases and J by 0 bases, and 7 bases separated the two germline ends. The CDR3 loop spans 14 amino acids. Germline V CDR1 and CDR2: LNHDA, SQIVND (reference sequence). Written as DNA, the CDR3 is TGTGCCAGTACCTCGTTCTCTGGGGCCAACGTCCTGACTTTC. Encoded protein: CASTSFSGANVLTF.

A remark on this clonotype: A much larger clone lies one base from this, so it may be a read error. V is TRBV5-8 and J is TRBJ2-7; a weak D match, TRBD1 (5 bases). The CDR3 contains 11 residues. CDR1 is SGHTS, CDR2 YDEGEE, per germline. The chain's CDR3 is CAGRQYREQYF. CDR3 in DNA: TGTGCCGGCAGGCAGTACAGGGAGCAGTACTTC.

As to this clonotype: This clone may be a read error of a much larger clone one base away. The J gene is TRBJ2-7, the V gene TRBV28; 11 nucleotides match TRBD2. The CDR3 is 16 residues long. Germline-derived CDR1 and CDR2 are MDHEN and SYDVKM. With V trimmed by 6 bases and J by 6 bases, 13 bases remained unmatched. For the CDR3, the DNA is TGTGCCAGCAGAAGAGCCGGGACTAGCGGATACTGCGAGCAGTACTTC. This codes for CASRRAGTSGYCEQYF. Full variable domain (rest looked up from reference TRBV28 and TRBJ2-7): DVKVTQSSRYLVKRTGEKVFLECVQDMDHENMFWYRQDPGLGLRLIYFSYDVKMKEKGDIPEGYSVSREKKERFSLILESASTNQTSMYLCASRRAGTSGYCEQYFGPGTRLTVT.

In its sample, this clonotype was seen many times. The chain joins TRBV9 to TRBJ2-2, with 7 bases identical to TRBD2. After removal of 4 bases from V and 2 bases from J, the junction contained 8 bases not matched to a gene. CDR1 and CDR2 (germline): SGDLS, YYNGEE. The CDR3 contains 16 residues. The CDR3 here is CASSFRRLANTGELFF. CDR3 bases: TGTGCCAGCAGCTTCCGACGACTAGCCAACACCGGGGAGCTGTTTTTT.

Only one count was recorded for this clonotype. CDR3 in amino acids: CSANRGTSGEEYF. The CDR3 nucleotides read TGCAGTGCTAACCGAGGGACTAGCGGGGAAGAGTATTTT. V is TRBV20-1 and J is TRBJ2-3; 13 nucleotides align to TRBD2. This CDR3 region has 13 residues. Losses at the gene ends were 4 bases for V and 13 bases for J; bases not matched to a gene: 8. The germline gives CDR1 DFQATT, CDR2 SNEGSKA (reference sequence).

This clonotype was seen at least ten times. The chain couples TRBV6-4 to TRBJ2-5; the D gene is possibly TRBD2 (7 bases). The CDR3 extends over 14 amino acids. V dropped 9 bases and J dropped 5 bases, with 19 bases sitting between them. In germline, CDR1 is MRHNA, CDR2 SNTAGT. Here the CDR3 DNA reads TGTGCCAGTCCGAGGGGGGGGGTCTTTGAGACCCAGTACTTC. Protein product: CASPRGGVFETQYF.

This clonotype was recorded at least ten times. This chain joins TRBV7-2 and TRBJ2-7; D gene ambiguous. Germline V gene data show CDR1 as SGHTA and CDR2 as FQGNSA. The CDR3 has 13 residues. Trimming stripped 4 bases from V and 4 bases from J, with 11 bases between. CDR3 residues: CASSSSQGYEQYF. The CDR3 DNA is TGTGCCAGCAGCTCCTCCCAAGGGTACGAGCAGTACTTC.

The table lists this clonotype with a few counts. The gene calls are TRBV28 and TRBJ1-2, with 7 bases that match TRBD1. Trimming cost V 4 bases and J 4 bases; bases outside gene matches: 12. The germline V gene has CDR1 MDHEN and CDR2 SYDVKM. The CDR3 totals 16 residues. CDR3 loop: CASSSRQGGGGYGYTF. In DNA, the CDR3 is TGTGCCAGCAGTTCCCGACAGGGAGGGGGAGGCTATGGCTACACCTTC.

This clonotype was seen many times. This chain uses TRBV6-6 with TRBJ1-6; 9 bases match TRBD1. The J segment lost 7 bases and the V segment lost 7 bases, leaving 5 bases of the junction unmatched. The V gene's germline CDR1 is MNHNY and CDR2 SVGAGI (reference sequence). The CDR3 totals 14 residues. The CDR3 region is CASTRDRVNSPLHF. The CDR3 region has the DNA TGTGCCAGCACTAGGGACAGGGTAAATTCACCCCTCCACTTT.